These 16 T cell receptor beta chains were all obtained from the same sample, sequenced in a study of T cell responses to AZD1222 COVID-19 vaccine. Repertoires were generated with immunoSEQ multiplex PCR, while TCRdb's copy carries only in-frame clones and drops some. This table has 90,000 to 130,000 clones, 87% appearing once. This specimen was peripheral blood, taken on day 0 of AZD1222 vaccination. Receptor source: an adult in good health.

The rearrangement uses TRBV7-2 and TRBJ2-3; no clear D. Germline lookup yields CDR1 SGHTA and CDR2 FQGNSA. CDR3 length: 15 residues. V lost 2 bases and J 0 bases, leaving 9 bases between the germline ends. The CDR3 reads CASSLRSSSTDTQYF. In DNA, the CDR3 is TGTGCCAGCAGCTTACGGAGTTCTAGCACAGATACGCAGTATTTT.

The genes are TRBV28 and TRBJ1-5; no clear D gene. CDR1 and CDR2 (germline): MDHEN, SYDVKM. The CDR3 is 12 residues long. Trimming cost V 3 bases and J 3 bases, with 3 bases left between them. The CDR3 spells CASSLNNQPQHF. The CDR3 nucleotides are TGTGCCAGCAGTTTGAACAATCAGCCCCAGCATTTT.

The DNA for the CDR3 is TGTGCCAGCAGCTTGGCGATTAGCACAGATACGCAGTATTTT. This encodes CASSLAISTDTQYF. The J gene is TRBJ2-3, the V gene TRBV7-9; no definite D call. The germline gives CDR1 SEHNR, CDR2 FQNEAQ (reference sequence). The ends were cut back, 3 bases at V and 0 bases at J, with 7 bases in the middle. The CDR3 contains 14 residues. Combining the CDR3 with reference TRBV7-9 and TRBJ2-3 gives the whole variable domain DTGVSQNPRHKITKRGQNVTFRCDPISEHNRLYWYRQTLGQGPEFLTYFQNEAQLEKSRLLSDRFSAERPKGSFSTLEIQRTEQGDSAMYLCASSLAISTDTQYFGPGTRLTVL.

The chain carries TRBV7-2 and TRBJ2-2, with TRBD1 identical over 7 bases. The CDR3 totals 14 residues. Germline CDR1 is SGHTA and CDR2 is FQGNSA. V trimming: 2 bases; J trimming: 6 bases; junction bases outside the gene matches: 3. The CDR3 DNA follows: TGTGCCAGCAGCTTAAGGCAGGGGGCCGGGGAGCTGTTTTTT. Residues: CASSLRQGAGELFF.

The V call is TRBV18, the J call TRBJ2-7, with TRBD2 identical over 8 bases. Germline CDR1 KGHSH, CDR2 LQKENI. The trim removed 2 bases at V and 0 bases at J, leaving 0 bases unmatched. CDR3 length: 14 amino acids. For the CDR3, the DNA is TGTGCCAGCTCACCAGCGGGAGGCTCCTACGAGCAGTACTTC. Its translation is CASSPAGGSYEQYF.

The chain employs TRBV9 and TRBJ2-1; 8 bases fit TRBD1. The CDR3 extends over 17 amino acids. After removal of 3 bases from V and 1 base from J, the junction contained 9 bases not matched to a gene. Germline V lookup: CDR1 SGDLS, CDR2 YYNGEE. The CDR3 nucleotides are TGTGCCAGCAGCGAGAGGGGACAGGCGGGGTCCTACAATGAGCAGTTCTTC. Translation: CASSERGQAGSYNEQFF.

The rearrangement links TRBV19 to TRBJ1-5, with D hard to call. The CDR3 extends over 16 amino acids. Germline loops: CDR1 LNHDA, CDR2 SQIVND (reference sequence). Deletions cut 5 bases from V and 6 bases from J, with 20 bases between. This chain's CDR3 is CASSPQGGELTQPQHF. DNA for the CDR3: TGTGCCAGTAGTCCCCAAGGCGGGGAACTCACTCAGCCCCAGCATTTT.

The V gene is TRBV28, the J gene TRBJ1-2; D gene unclear. V lost 10 bases to trimming and J lost 5 bases, with 20 bases between them. There are 14 residues in the CDR3. From germline, CDR1 is MDHEN and CDR2 SYDVKM. CDR3 DNA: TGTGCCATCGTCCGAGGCGGAGGCGGGTATGGCTACACCTTC. Residues: CAIVRGGGGYGYTF.

This CDR3 reads CASSSNAVTGSNQPQHF. The DNA of the CDR3 is TGTGCCAGCAGCTCCAACGCCGTGACAGGGAGCAATCAGCCCCAGCATTTT. V and J are TRBV7-2 and TRBJ1-5; 7 bases match TRBD1. Trimming removed 4 bases from V and 1 base from J; junction bases left unmatched: 10. This CDR3 has 17 residues. The germline gives CDR1 SGHTA, CDR2 FQGNSA. Looking up the rest from reference TRBV7-2 and TRBJ1-5 gives the full variable domain: GAGVSQSPSNKVTEKGKDVELRCDPISGHTALYWYRQSLGQGLEFLIYFQGNSAPDKSGLPSDRFSAERTGGSVSTLTIQRTQQEDSAVYLCASSSNAVTGSNQPQHFGDGTRLSIL.

This clone was seen only a few times. This chain uses TRBV9 with TRBJ2-7; TRBD2 matches at 7 bases. The CDR3 runs 15 residues. The germline gives CDR1 SGDLS, CDR2 YYNGEE. V was clipped by 3 bases and J by 3 bases; unmatched bases: 9. DNA of the CDR3: TGTGCCAGCAGCGCCGGGACTACGGCGGGCTACGAGCAGTACTTC. Protein product: CASSAGTTAGYEQYF.

The rearrangement links TRBV28 to TRBJ2-5; D gene ambiguous. The CDR3 has 14 amino acids. CDR1 is MDHEN, CDR2 SYDVKM, per germline. Trimming cost V 6 bases and J 3 bases, with 14 bases left between them. The CDR3 region is CASRSPYDEETQYF. Written as DNA, the CDR3 is TGTGCCAGCAGAAGCCCCTACGACGAAGAGACCCAGTACTTC.

A remark on this clone: The sample carries other DNA sequences with the same CDR3. V is TRBV5-8 and J is TRBJ2-7, with 7 bases aligning to TRBD2. V lost 5 bases, J lost 4 bases, and 0 bases stayed unmatched. The CDR3 has 11 residues. The germline gives CDR1 SGHTS, CDR2 YDEGEE. The CDR3, as DNA: TGTGCCAGCAGGGGAGGGTACGAGCAGTACTTC. Residues: CASRGGYEQYF.

V usage is TRBV28 and J usage is TRBJ1-3; 8 nucleotides agree with TRBD1. V gave up 4 bases and J gave up 3 bases; unmatched junction bases: 11. The CDR3 extends over 17 amino acids. Germline CDR1 MDHEN, CDR2 SYDVKM. This CDR3 is CASSYSSGTGIGNTIYF. The CDR3 nucleotides read TGTGCCAGCAGTTATTCCTCCGGGACAGGAATTGGAAACACCATATATTTT. Combining the CDR3 with reference TRBV28 and TRBJ1-3 gives the whole variable domain DVKVTQSSRYLVKRTGEKVFLECVQDMDHENMFWYRQDPGLGLRLIYFSYDVKMKEKGDIPEGYSVSREKKERFSLILESASTNQTSMYLCASSYSSGTGIGNTIYFGEGSWLTVV.

There are a few counts of this clone. The genes are TRBV6-5 and TRBJ1-3; no clear D. Germline lookup yields CDR1 MNHEY and CDR2 SVGAGI. Trimming pared 2 bases from V and 2 bases from J, leaving 7 bases between. This CDR3 has 14 residues. CDR3 residues: CASSYSLTGNTIYF. CDR3 nucleotide sequence: TGTGCCAGCAGTTACAGTTTGACTGGAAACACCATATATTTT.

The genes are TRBV7-6 and TRBJ1-5; TRBD1 is a possible D gene (5 bases). This CDR3 contains 15 residues. CDR1 is SGHVS and CDR2 is FNYEAQ in the germline V gene. With 1 base removed from V and 4 bases from J, the gap between germline ends came to 11 bases. The DNA for the CDR3 is TGTGCCAGCAGCTTAGATGAGGGGTTTAATCAGCCCCAGCATTTT. Translating it yields CASSLDEGFNQPQHF. Supplemented by reference TRBV7-6 and TRBJ1-5, the full variable domain reads GAGVSQSPRYKVTKRGQDVALRCDPISGHVSLYWYRQALGQGPEFLTYFNYEAQQDKSGLPNDRFSAERPEGSISTLTIQRTEQRDSAMYRCASSLDEGFNQPQHFGDGTRLSIL.

The chain is built from TRBV11-2 and TRBJ1-1; D is unresolved. This CDR3 is 14 amino acids long. CDR1 and CDR2 (germline): SGHAT, FQNNGV. V shed 0 bases and J shed 1 base, with 6 bases lying between them. Here the CDR3 reads CASSLERTNTEAFF. The CDR3 bases are TGTGCCAGCAGCTTAGAGAGGACGAACACTGAAGCTTTCTTT. The full variable domain, in which reference TRBV11-2 and TRBJ1-1 provide the parts outside the CDR3, is EAGVAQSPRYKIIEKRQSVAFWCNPISGHATLYWYQQILGQGPKLLIQFQNNGVVDDSQLPKDRFSAERLKGVDSTLKIQPAKLEDSAVYLCASSLERTNTEAFFGQGTRLTVV.